The 29 T cell receptor beta chains in this list originate from one sample, sequenced in a study of beta chain features in type 1 diabetes. Study-level points and caveats: Significant though moderate, a shortening of TCRB CDR3s appeared in all four CD4+ subsets of Type 1 diabetes patients.

Of the isolated RNA, all was reverse transcribed, and so the sequenced material was expressed TCRB transcripts. Using immunoSEQ multiplex PCR, the repertoire was profiled, and TCRdb retains in-frame clones only, with some absent. Of 35,000 to 45,000 clones in the sample, 66% were seen once. What these receptors recognize is not known. Source material: Tregs from blood. These receptors came from a man aged 30 to 39 with type 1 diabetes. Some clones in this sample may be carry-over from other donors' samples.

This clone has a handful of counts. This chain joins TRBV7-2 and TRBJ1-2; D is unclear. CDR1 is SGHTA, CDR2 FQGNSA, per germline. The CDR3 runs to 13 residues. The ends were cut back, 0 bases at V and 5 bases at J, with 7 bases in the middle. CDR3 coding DNA: TGTGCCAGCAGCTTAGCAGGGAGGTATGGCTACACCTTC. It yields the protein CASSLAGRYGYTF.

This clone was observed a few times. The V and J genes are TRBV7-9 and TRBJ1-3; D is unresolved. The CDR3 is made up of 13 amino acids. Germline CDR1 SEHNR, CDR2 FQNEAQ (reference sequence). Trimming cost V 3 bases and J 0 bases, with 3 bases left between them. The CDR3 coding sequence is TGTGCCAGCAGCTTCTTCTCTGGAAACACCATATATTTT. Amino acids: CASSFFSGNTIYF.

V usage is TRBV29-1 and J usage is TRBJ1-1; 7 nucleotides agree with TRBD1. Losses at the gene ends were 4 bases for V and 11 bases for J; bases not matched to a gene: 10. Germline V gene data show CDR1 as SQVTM and CDR2 as ANQGSEA. This CDR3 is 12 amino acids long. The CDR3 here is CSVVTTTGRAFF. The CDR3 DNA follows: TGCAGCGTTGTTACTACGACAGGGCGCGCTTTCTTT.

The chain joins TRBV7-9 to TRBJ2-4; 8 bases align to TRBD2. There are 13 residues in the CDR3. Germline-derived CDR1 and CDR2 are SEHNR and FQNEAQ (reference sequence). Unmatched junction bases numbered 6, after V lost 5 bases and J lost 9 bases. CDR3 amino acids: CASSSSGTGIQYF. CDR3 nucleotides: TGTGCCAGCAGCAGTAGCGGGACGGGCATTCAGTACTTC.

This clone has just a few counts. V usage is TRBV7-2 and J usage is TRBJ2-7; possibly TRBD2 for D (7 bases). CDR3 length: 13 amino acids. Trimming took off 4 bases at V and 2 bases at J, with 9 bases between the two ends. In germline, CDR1 is SGHTA, CDR2 FQGNSA. The CDR3, as DNA: TGTGCCAGCAGCTCCGGGGGGCCCTACGAGCAGTACTTC. Residues: CASSSGGPYEQYF.

A few counts support this clone. This chain uses TRBV4-2 with TRBJ1-5; D gene unclear. The CDR3 has 17 amino acids. Germline V gene sequence: CDR1 LGHNA, CDR2 YNFKEQ. The V end was cut by 4 bases, the J end by 5 bases, with 21 bases between. CDR3 sequence: CASSPRRAGSSDQPQHF. CDR3 DNA sequence: TGTGCCAGCAGCCCCAGGAGGGCCGGTTCTTCGGATCAGCCCCAGCATTTT.

The rearrangement links TRBV7-2 to TRBJ2-3; the D gene is possibly TRBD1 (7 bases). With 6 bases removed from V and 5 bases from J, the gap between germline ends came to 18 bases. Germline V gene lookup returns CDR1 SGHTA and CDR2 FQGNSA. CDR3 length: 15 residues. As DNA, the CDR3 is TGTGCCAGCAGTCCTTCAAGGGGGCGGGAAGATACGCAGTATTTT. This gives the protein CASSPSRGREDTQYF.

V gene TRBV28 combines with J gene TRBJ2-6, with TRBD1 identical over 7 bases. CDR3 length equals 15 residues. Germline CDR1 is MDHEN and CDR2 is SYDVKM. The trim removed 6 bases at V and 2 bases at J, leaving 4 bases unmatched. CDR3 in DNA: TGTGCCAGCAGGCCTCAGGGGGCTGGGGCCAACGTCCTGACTTTC. Protein sequence: CASRPQGAGANVLTF.

The V gene is TRBV27, the J gene TRBJ1-1; 11 bases line up with TRBD1. CDR3 length equals 14 residues. Germline CDR1 and CDR2: MNHEY and SMNVEV (reference sequence). The J segment lost 11 bases and the V segment lost 3 bases, leaving 8 bases of the junction unmatched. The CDR3 here is CASSFWGQGDGAFF. In DNA, the CDR3 is TGTGCCAGCAGTTTTTGGGGACAGGGGGATGGGGCTTTCTTT.

The V and J genes are TRBV2 and TRBJ2-3; possibly TRBD2 for D (5 bases). The germline gives CDR1 SNHLY, CDR2 FYNNEI. CDR3 length equals 14 residues. The V end was cut by 6 bases, the J end by 3 bases, with 13 bases between. The CDR3 DNA follows: TGTGCCAGCAGCTCCGGTAGCGAGACAGATACGCAGTATTTT. It is translated as CASSSGSETDTQYF.

This clone was counted between two and nine times. The CDR3 region is CASSYSWGSGAGYTF. The CDR3 coding sequence is TGTGCCAGCAGTTACTCATGGGGCTCGGGCGCTGGCTACACCTTC. The rearrangement joins TRBV6-5 to TRBJ1-2; possibly TRBD1 for D (5 bases). The V end lost 0 bases, the J end lost 7 bases, and 15 bases lay between the germline ends. Looked up from germline, CDR1 is MNHEY and CDR2 is SVGAGI. This CDR3 contains 15 residues.

This clone was detected only once. The J gene is TRBJ1-1, the V gene TRBV2; D gene ambiguous. With 6 bases removed from V and 1 base from J, the gap between germline ends came to 12 bases. Germline values: CDR1 SNHLY, CDR2 FYNNEI. This CDR3 has 14 residues. The CDR3 region is CASRTLGGNTEAFF. CDR3 nucleotide sequence: TGTGCCAGCAGGACCCTGGGAGGGAACACTGAAGCTTTCTTT.

This clone has a single count. The J gene is TRBJ2-5, the V gene TRBV28; TRBD2 is a possible D gene (7 bases). The CDR3 totals 14 residues. Trimming removed 3 bases at V and 5 bases at J, with 13 bases between. Looked up from germline, CDR1 is MDHEN and CDR2 is SYDVKM. The CDR3: CASSFIGGGETQYF. CDR3 nucleotide sequence: TGTGCCAGCAGTTTTATAGGGGGGGGCGAGACCCAGTACTTC.

The J gene is TRBJ2-5, the V gene TRBV19, with TRBD1 matching over 10 bases. The germline gives CDR1 LNHDA, CDR2 SQIVND (reference sequence). The CDR3 covers 13 residues. CDR3 sequence (DNA): TGTGCAGCCGGGACAGGGGCTCAAGAGACCCAGTACTTC. Amino acids: CAAGTGAQETQYF.

The chain uses TRBV20-1 and TRBJ2-1; possible D gene TRBD2, 7 bases. This CDR3 has 10 amino acids. Germline V lookup: CDR1 DFQATT, CDR2 SNEGSKA (reference sequence). V was shortened by 5 bases and J by 15 bases, with 14 bases between the two germline ends. The CDR3 nucleotides are TGCAGTGCTTCTCGGGGGGCGCCGTTCTTC. Translating it yields CSASRGAPFF.

This chain connects TRBV5-4 to TRBJ2-5, with 10 positions matching TRBD2. CDR3 length equals 17 residues. V was pared by 0 bases and J by 1 base, with 6 bases of the junction left unmatched. Germline values: CDR1 SGHNT, CDR2 YYREEE (reference sequence). CDR3 coding DNA: TGTGCCAGCAGCTTGGGGGGGTCTAGCGGGGGCCAAGAGACCCAGTACTTC. Residues: CASSLGGSSGGQETQYF.

This sequence joins TRBV10-2 and TRBJ1-5; unclear D gene. The CDR3 spans 13 residues. The V end was cut by 3 bases, the J end by 3 bases, with 6 bases between. CDR1 and CDR2 (germline): WSHSY, SAAADI. The CDR3 DNA is TGCGCCAGCAGTGACAGTTTCAATCAGCCCCAGCATTTT. Encoded protein: CASSDSFNQPQHF.

The chain recombines TRBV5-1 with TRBJ1-1; 7 nucleotides line up with TRBD1. The CDR3 is 13 amino acids. Trimming removed 6 bases from V and 4 bases from J; junction bases left unmatched: 6. The germline V gene encodes CDR1 SGHRS and CDR2 YFSETQ. In DNA form, the CDR3 reads TGCGCCAGCACCTCAGACAGGGCCACTGAAGCTTTCTTT. Encoded protein: CASTSDRATEAFF.

The gene calls are TRBV5-4 and TRBJ2-2; D not certain. This CDR3 contains 14 residues. Trimming shortened V by 0 bases and J by 7 bases, and 10 bases separated the two germline ends. Germline CDR1 reads SGHNT; CDR2 reads YYREEE (reference sequence). CDR3 region: CASSLDRVGGELFF. The CDR3 DNA is TGTGCCAGCAGCTTGGACAGAGTGGGCGGGGAGCTGTTTTTT.

This chain connects TRBV7-2 to TRBJ2-3; D is possibly TRBD1 (6 bases). V shed 1 base and J shed 3 bases, with 8 bases lying between them. Germline-derived CDR1 and CDR2 are SGHTA and FQGNSA. The CDR3 has 14 amino acids. This CDR3 reads CASSLGRGTDTQYF. CDR3 DNA sequence: TGTGCCAGCAGCTTAGGTAGGGGGACAGATACGCAGTATTTT.

CDR3 coding DNA: TGTGCCAGCAGTGTCAGGGATGTGGGCTCCTACAATGAGCAGTTCTTC. It specifies CASSVRDVGSYNEQFF. This sequence joins TRBV6-1 and TRBJ2-1, with D perhaps TRBD1 (5 bases). Germline CDR1 MNHNS, CDR2 SASEGT. The CDR3 loop spans 16 amino acids. With 4 bases removed from V and 0 bases from J, the gap between germline ends came to 13 bases.

In its sample, this clone was seen a few times. The chain has TRBV19 and TRBJ2-5, with D perhaps TRBD1 (6 bases). The germline CDR1 and CDR2 sequences are LNHDA and SQIVND (reference sequence). V shed 0 bases and J shed 5 bases, with 13 bases lying between them. The CDR3 totals 15 residues. Here the CDR3 reads CASSIEGAVWETQYF. Written as DNA, the CDR3 is TGTGCCAGTAGTATAGAGGGGGCCGTGTGGGAGACCCAGTACTTC.

V gene TRBV7-2 combines with J gene TRBJ1-2; perhaps TRBD1 as D (6 bases). The ends were cut back, 6 bases at V and 5 bases at J, with 13 bases in the middle. Germline V gene sequence: CDR1 SGHTA, CDR2 FQGNSA. The CDR3 has 13 amino acids. In DNA, the CDR3 is TGTGCCAGCAGTCAGGGGTGGCCTTATGGCTACACCTTC. It is translated as CASSQGWPYGYTF.

The chain links TRBV19 to TRBJ2-3; 7 nucleotides line up with TRBD1. The CDR3 covers 14 residues. Germline V CDR1 and CDR2: LNHDA, SQIVND (reference sequence). Unmatched junction bases numbered 5, after V lost 8 bases and J lost 0 bases. CDR3 region: CASSRGSSTDTQYF. The CDR3 DNA sequence: TGTGCCAGTTCCAGGGGGAGTAGCACAGATACGCAGTATTTT.

The chain couples TRBV18 to TRBJ1-1; D gene ambiguous. The germline V gene has CDR1 KGHSH and CDR2 LQKENI. V was shortened by 0 bases and J by 8 bases, with 4 bases between the two germline ends. The CDR3 is 11 residues long. The CDR3 sequence: CASSPPAEAFF. Here the CDR3 DNA reads TGTGCCAGCTCACCACCGGCCGAAGCTTTCTTT.

V and J are TRBV5-4 and TRBJ2-5, with a weak D call TRBD2 (7 bases). V was pared by 3 bases and J by 4 bases, with 10 bases between. The CDR3 is made up of 13 amino acids. CDR1 is SGHNT and CDR2 is YYREEE in the germline V gene (reference sequence). The CDR3 spells CASSSRGGETQYF. The CDR3 DNA is TGTGCCAGCAGCTCAAGGGGGGGAGAGACCCAGTACTTC.

J is TRBJ2-7 and V is TRBV27; 8 bases are shared with TRBD2. The CDR3 has 15 residues. Per germline, CDR1 MNHEY and CDR2 SMNVEV (reference sequence). Germline trimming cut 6 bases from V and 6 bases from J; bases unmatched to any gene: 13. The CDR3, as DNA: TGTGCCAGCAGACCGCCCCAAGCGGGGGCGGTCGAGCAGTACTTC. Its protein is CASRPPQAGAVEQYF.

Here the CDR3 DNA reads TGTGCCAGCAGTCCCCAGGGCACCGGGGAGCTGTTTTTT. Amino acids: CASSPQGTGELFF. The V gene is TRBV6-1, the J gene TRBJ2-2, with D possibly TRBD1 on 5 matching bases. From germline, CDR1 is MNHNS and CDR2 SASEGT. V lost 5 bases and J lost 4, with 8 bases in between. This CDR3 is 13 amino acids long.

The rearrangement joins TRBV18 to TRBJ2-7; TRBD1 agrees at 7 bases. CDR3 size: 14 residues. Germline-derived CDR1 and CDR2 are KGHSH and LQKENI. J was trimmed by 3 bases and V by 8 bases; bases with no gene match: 10. The CDR3 coding sequence is TGTGCCAGCAACGCCGGGACAGCCAACTACGAGCAGTACTTC. It yields the protein CASNAGTANYEQYF.